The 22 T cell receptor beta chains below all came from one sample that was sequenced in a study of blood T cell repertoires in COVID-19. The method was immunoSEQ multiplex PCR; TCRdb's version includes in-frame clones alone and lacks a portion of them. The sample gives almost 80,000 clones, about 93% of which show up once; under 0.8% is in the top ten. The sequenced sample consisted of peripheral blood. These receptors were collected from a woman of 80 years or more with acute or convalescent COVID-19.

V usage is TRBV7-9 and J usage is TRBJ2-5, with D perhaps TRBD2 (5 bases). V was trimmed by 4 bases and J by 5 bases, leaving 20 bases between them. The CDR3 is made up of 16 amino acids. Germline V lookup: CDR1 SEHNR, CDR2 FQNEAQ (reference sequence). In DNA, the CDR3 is TGTGCCAGCAGCTCGAGACCCCGGGGAGCTGTGGAGACCCAGTACTTC. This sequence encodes CASSSRPRGAVETQYF.

CDR3 protein: CASSPAGGIEKLFF. CDR3 DNA sequence: TGTGCCAGCAGTCCCGCCGGGGGGATAGAAAAACTGTTTTTT. The gene calls are TRBV28 and TRBJ1-4; tentatively, D is TRBD1 (5 bases). V was clipped by 5 bases and J by 8 bases, with 15 bases between them. The CDR3 has 14 amino acids. Germline V gene data show CDR1 as MDHEN and CDR2 as SYDVKM.

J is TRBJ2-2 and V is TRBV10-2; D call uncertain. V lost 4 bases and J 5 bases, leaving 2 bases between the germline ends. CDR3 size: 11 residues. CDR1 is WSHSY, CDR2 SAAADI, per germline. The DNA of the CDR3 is TGCGCCAGCAGTGCGACCGGGGAGCTGTTTTTT. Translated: CASSATGELFF.

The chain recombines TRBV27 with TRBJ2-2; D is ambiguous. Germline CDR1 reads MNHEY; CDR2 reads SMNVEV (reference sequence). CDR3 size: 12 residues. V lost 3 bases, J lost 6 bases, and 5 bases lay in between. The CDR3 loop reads CASSFSAGELFF. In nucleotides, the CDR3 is TGTGCCAGCAGTTTCTCCGCCGGGGAGCTGTTTTTT.

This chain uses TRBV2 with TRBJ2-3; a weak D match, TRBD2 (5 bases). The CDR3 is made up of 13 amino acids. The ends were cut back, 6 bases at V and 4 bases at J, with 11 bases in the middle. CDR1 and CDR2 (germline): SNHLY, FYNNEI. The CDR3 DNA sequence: TGTGCCAGCAGGAGGGAAATAGCAGATACGCAGTATTTT. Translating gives CASRREIADTQYF.

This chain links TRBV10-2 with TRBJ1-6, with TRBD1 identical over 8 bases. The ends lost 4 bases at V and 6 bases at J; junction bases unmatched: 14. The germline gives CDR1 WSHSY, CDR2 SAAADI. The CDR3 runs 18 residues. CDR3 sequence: CASSVRSDRAAPNSPLHF. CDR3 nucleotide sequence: TGCGCCAGCAGTGTTCGTTCGGACAGGGCTGCACCTAATTCACCCCTCCACTTT.

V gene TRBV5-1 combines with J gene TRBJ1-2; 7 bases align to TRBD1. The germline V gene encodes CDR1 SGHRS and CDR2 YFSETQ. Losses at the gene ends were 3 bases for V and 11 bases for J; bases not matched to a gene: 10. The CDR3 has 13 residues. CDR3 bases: TGCGCCAGCAGCTCAACCCAGGGGGTCGGATACACCTTC. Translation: CASSSTQGVGYTF.

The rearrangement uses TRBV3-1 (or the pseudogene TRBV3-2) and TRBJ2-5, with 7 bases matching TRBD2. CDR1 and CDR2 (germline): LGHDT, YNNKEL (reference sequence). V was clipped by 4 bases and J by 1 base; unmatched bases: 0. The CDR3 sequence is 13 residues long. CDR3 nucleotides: TGTGCCAGCAGCCGGGGGGGCCAAGAGACCCAGTACTTC. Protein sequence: CASSRGGQETQYF.

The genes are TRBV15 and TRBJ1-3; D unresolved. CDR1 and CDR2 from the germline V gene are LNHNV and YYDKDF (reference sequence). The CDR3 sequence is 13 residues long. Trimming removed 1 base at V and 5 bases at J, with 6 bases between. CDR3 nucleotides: TGTGCCACCAGCAGAGGCGACAGAAACACCATATATTTT. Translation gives CATSRGDRNTIYF.

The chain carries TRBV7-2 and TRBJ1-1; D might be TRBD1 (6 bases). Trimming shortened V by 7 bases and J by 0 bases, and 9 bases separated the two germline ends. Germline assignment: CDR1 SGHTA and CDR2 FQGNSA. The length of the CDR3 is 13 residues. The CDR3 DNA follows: TGTGCCAGCAAGGGACAAATGAACACTGAAGCTTTCTTT. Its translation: CASKGQMNTEAFF.

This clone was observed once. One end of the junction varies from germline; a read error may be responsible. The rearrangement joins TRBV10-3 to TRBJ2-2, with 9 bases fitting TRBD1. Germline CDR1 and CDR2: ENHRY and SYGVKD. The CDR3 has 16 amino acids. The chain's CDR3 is CATSRETGGNTGELFF. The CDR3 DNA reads TGTGCCACCAGTCGGGAAACAGGGGGCAACACCGGGGAGCTGTTTTTT.

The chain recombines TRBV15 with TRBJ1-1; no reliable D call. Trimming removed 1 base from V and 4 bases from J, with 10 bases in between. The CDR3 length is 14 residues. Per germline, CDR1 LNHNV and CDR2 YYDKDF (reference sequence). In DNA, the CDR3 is TGTGCCACCAGCAGAGCTGACAAAGGCACTGAAGCTTTCTTT. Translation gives CATSRADKGTEAFF. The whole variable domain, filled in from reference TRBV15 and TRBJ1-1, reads DAMVIQNPRYQVTQFGKPVTLSCSQTLNHNVMYWYQQKSSQAPKLLFHYYDKDFNNEADTPDNFQSRRPNTSFCFLDIRSPGLGDTAMYLCATSRADKGTEAFFGQGTRLTVV.

The CDR3 spells CASSQGTGTYEQYF. CDR3 sequence (DNA): TGTGCCAGCTCACAGGGGACAGGGACCTACGAGCAGTACTTC. The chain combines TRBV18 with TRBJ2-7; 9 bases map to TRBD1. This CDR3 spans 14 amino acids. The V gene end was trimmed by 4 bases and the J gene end by 2 bases; junction bases not matched to a gene: 3. Per germline, CDR1 KGHSH and CDR2 LQKENI.

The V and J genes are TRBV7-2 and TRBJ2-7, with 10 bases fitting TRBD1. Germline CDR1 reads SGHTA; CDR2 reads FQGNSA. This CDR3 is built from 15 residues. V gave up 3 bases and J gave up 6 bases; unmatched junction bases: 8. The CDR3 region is CASSLGDRGLREQYF. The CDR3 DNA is TGTGCCAGCAGCTTGGGAGACAGGGGGCTTCGCGAGCAGTACTTC.

CDR3 in amino acids: CASSEGDRVSYGYTF. DNA of the CDR3: TGTGCCAGCAGTGAGGGGGACAGGGTTTCCTATGGCTACACCTTC. The chain has TRBV6-1 and TRBJ1-2; 9 positions match TRBD1. Looked up from germline, CDR1 is MNHNS and CDR2 is SASEGT. The junction had 6 bases not matched to a gene; V was cut back by 3 bases and J by 4 bases. There are 15 residues in the CDR3.

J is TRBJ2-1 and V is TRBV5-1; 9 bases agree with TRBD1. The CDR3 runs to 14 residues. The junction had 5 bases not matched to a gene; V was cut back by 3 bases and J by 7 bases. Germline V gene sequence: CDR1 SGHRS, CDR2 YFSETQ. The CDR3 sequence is CASSSQGAGNEQFF. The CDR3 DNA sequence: TGCGCCAGCAGCTCACAGGGGGCGGGTAATGAGCAGTTCTTC.

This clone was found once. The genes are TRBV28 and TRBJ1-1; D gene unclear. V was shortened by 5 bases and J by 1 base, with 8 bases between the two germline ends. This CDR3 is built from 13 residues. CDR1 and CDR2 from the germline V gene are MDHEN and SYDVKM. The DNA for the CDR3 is TGTGCCAGCAGTCCCCCGGGGAACACTGAAGCTTTCTTT. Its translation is CASSPPGNTEAFF. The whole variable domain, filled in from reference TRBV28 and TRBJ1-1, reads DVKVTQSSRYLVKRTGEKVFLECVQDMDHENMFWYRQDPGLGLRLIYFSYDVKMKEKGDIPEGYSVSREKKERFSLILESASTNQTSMYLCASSPPGNTEAFFGQGTRLTVV.

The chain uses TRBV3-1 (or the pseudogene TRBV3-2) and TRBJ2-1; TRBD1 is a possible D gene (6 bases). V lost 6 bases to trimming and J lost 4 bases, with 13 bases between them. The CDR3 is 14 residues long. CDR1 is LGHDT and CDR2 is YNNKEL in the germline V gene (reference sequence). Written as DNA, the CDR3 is TGTGCCAGCAGTACCGGGACAACTTACAATGAGCAGTTCTTC. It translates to CASSTGTTYNEQFF.

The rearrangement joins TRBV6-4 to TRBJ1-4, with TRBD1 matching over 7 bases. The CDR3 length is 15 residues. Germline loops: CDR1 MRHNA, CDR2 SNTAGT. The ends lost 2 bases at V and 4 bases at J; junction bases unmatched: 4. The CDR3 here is CASSDEDRYNEKLFF. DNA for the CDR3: TGTGCCAGCAGTGACGAGGACAGGTATAATGAAAAACTGTTTTTT.

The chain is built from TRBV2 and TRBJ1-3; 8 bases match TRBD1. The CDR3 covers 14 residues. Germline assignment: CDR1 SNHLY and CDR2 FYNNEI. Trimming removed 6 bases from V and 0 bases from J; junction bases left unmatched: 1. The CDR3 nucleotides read TGTGCCAGCAGAACAGGGGGCTCTGGAAACACCATATATTTT. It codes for CASRTGGSGNTIYF. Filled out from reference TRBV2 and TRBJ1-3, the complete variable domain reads EPEVTQTPSHQVTQMGQEVILRCVPISNHLYFYWYRQILGQKVEFLVSFYNNEISEKSEIFDDQFSVERPDGSNFTLKIRSTKLEDSAMYFCASRTGGSGNTIYFGEGSWLTVV.

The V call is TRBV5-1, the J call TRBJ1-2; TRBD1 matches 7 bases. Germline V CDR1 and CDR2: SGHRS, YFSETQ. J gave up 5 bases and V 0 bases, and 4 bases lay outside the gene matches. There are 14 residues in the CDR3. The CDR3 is CASSLGDREYGYTF. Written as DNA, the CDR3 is TGCGCCAGCAGCTTGGGGGACAGAGAGTATGGCTACACCTTC.

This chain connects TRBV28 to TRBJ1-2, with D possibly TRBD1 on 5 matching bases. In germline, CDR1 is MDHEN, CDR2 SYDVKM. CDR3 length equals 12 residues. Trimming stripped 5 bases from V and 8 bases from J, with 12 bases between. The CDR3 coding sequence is TGTGCCAGCAGTACCTCGGGGGACGGCTACACCTTC. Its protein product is CASSTSGDGYTF.